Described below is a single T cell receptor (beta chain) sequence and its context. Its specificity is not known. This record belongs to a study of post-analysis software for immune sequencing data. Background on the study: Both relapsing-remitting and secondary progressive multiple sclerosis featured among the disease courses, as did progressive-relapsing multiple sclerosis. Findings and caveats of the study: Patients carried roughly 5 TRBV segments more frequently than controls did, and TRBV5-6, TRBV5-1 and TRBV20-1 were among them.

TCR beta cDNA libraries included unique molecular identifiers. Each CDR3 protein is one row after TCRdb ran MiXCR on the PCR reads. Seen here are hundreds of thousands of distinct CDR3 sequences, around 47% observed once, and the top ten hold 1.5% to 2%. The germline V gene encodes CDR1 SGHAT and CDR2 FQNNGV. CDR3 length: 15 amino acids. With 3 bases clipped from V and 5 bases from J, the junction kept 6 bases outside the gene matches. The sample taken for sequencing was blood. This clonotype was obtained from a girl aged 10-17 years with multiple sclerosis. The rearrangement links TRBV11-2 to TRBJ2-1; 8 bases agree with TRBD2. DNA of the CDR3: TGTGCCAGCAGCTTTCTGCTAGCGGGTAACAATGAGCAGTTCTTC. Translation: CASSFLLAGNNEQFF.